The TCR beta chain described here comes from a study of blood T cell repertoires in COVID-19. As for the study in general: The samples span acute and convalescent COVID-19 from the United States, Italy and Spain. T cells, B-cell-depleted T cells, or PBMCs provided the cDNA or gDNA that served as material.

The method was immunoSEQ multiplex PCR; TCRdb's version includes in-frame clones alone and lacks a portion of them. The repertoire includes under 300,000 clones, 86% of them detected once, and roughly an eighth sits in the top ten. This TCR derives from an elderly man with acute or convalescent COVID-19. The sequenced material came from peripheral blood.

This chain's CDR3 is CASSLGVNSYEQYF. CDR3 coding DNA: TGTGCCAGCAGTCTGGGCGTCAACTCCTACGAGCAGTACTTC. The gene calls are TRBV27 and TRBJ2-7, with no clear D. The CDR3 consists of 14 residues. Germline V lookup: CDR1 MNHEY, CDR2 SMNVEV (reference sequence). The V end lost 5 bases, the J end lost 0 bases, and 11 bases lay between the germline ends.